This TCR beta chain is from a study of molecular identifiers for immune sequencing clone quantification. At least ten counts were recorded for this clonotype. Its matching antigen is unknown. Trimming took 6 bases from V and 7 from J; bases not matched to a gene: 0. In germline, CDR1 is SGHAT, CDR2 FQNNGV. The CDR3 totals 11 residues. A single record per CDR3 protein comes from TCRdb applying MiXCR to the PCR reads. Among about 40,000 distinct CDR3 sequences listed, approximately 24% were seen once. Findings of the study overall: Spiked TCR RNA from one Jurkat cell reportedly showed up when mixed among around 1 million naive cells.

The sequenced sample consisted of naive CD8+ T cells from blood, with Jurkat cell RNA spiked in. Subset defined: FACS-sorted CD8+CD4-CCR7+CD45RA+ naive T cells. The chain carries TRBV11-2 and TRBJ2-1, with TRBD1 matching over 7 bases. This receptor was identified in a human donor in good health. Some libraries in this study had Jurkat cell RNA spiked in. CDR3: CASRQGNEQFF. DNA of the CDR3: TGTGCCAGCAGACAGGGGAATGAGCAGTTCTTC.